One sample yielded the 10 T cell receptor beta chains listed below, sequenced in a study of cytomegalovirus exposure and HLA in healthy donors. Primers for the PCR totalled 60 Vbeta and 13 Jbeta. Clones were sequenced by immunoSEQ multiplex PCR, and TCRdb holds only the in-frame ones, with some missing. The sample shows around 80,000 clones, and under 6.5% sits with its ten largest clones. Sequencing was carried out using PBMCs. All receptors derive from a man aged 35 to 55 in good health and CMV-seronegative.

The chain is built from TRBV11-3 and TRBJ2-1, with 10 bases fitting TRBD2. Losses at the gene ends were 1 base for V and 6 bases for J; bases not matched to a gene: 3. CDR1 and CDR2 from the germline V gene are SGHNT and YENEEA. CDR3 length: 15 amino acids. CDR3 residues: CASSLALAGVNEQFF. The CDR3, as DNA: TGTGCCAGCAGCTTAGCTCTAGCGGGAGTCAATGAGCAGTTCTTC.

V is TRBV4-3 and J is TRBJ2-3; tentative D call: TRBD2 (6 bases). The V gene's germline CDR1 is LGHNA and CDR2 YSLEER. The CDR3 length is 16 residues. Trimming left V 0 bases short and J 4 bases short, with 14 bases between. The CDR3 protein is CASSQDSGSGADTQYF. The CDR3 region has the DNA TGCGCCAGCAGCCAAGACAGCGGGTCAGGTGCAGATACGCAGTATTTT.

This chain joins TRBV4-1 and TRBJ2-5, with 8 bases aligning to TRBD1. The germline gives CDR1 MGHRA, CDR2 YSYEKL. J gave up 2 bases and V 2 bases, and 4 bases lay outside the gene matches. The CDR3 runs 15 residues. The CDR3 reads CASSQLQGVQETQYF. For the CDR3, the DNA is TGCGCCAGCAGCCAATTACAGGGGGTACAAGAGACCCAGTACTTC.

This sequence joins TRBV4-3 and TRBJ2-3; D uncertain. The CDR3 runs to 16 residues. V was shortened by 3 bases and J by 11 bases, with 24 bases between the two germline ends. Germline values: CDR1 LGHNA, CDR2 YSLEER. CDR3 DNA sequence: TGCGCCAGCAGCCAGGCACCTCTCCCGGAGCAATCGGTGCAGTATTTT. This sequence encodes CASSQAPLPEQSVQYF.

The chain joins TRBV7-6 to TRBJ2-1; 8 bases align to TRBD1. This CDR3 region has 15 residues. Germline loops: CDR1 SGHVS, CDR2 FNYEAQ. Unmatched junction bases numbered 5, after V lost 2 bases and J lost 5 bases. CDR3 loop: CASSLITGGNNEQFF. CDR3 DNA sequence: TGTGCCAGCAGCTTAATAACAGGGGGTAACAATGAGCAGTTCTTC.

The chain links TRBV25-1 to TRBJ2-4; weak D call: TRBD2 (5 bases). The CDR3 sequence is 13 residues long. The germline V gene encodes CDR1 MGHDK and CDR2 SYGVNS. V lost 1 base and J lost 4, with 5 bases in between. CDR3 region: CASSEWEKNIQYF. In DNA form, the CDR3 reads TGTGCCAGCAGTGAATGGGAGAAAAACATTCAGTACTTC.

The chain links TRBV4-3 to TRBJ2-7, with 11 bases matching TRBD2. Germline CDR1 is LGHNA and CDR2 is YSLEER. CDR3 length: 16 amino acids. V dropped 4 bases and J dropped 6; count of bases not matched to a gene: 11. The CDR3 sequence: CASSLEGLAGVGEQYF. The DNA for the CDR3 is TGCGCCAGCAGCCTTGAAGGACTAGCGGGCGTTGGCGAGCAGTACTTC.

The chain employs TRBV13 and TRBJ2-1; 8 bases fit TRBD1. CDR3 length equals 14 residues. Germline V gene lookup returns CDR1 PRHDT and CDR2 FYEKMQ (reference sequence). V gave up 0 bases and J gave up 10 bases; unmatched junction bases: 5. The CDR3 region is CASSLGVGDREQFF. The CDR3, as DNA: TGTGCCAGCAGCTTAGGCGTGGGGGACAGGGAGCAGTTCTTC.

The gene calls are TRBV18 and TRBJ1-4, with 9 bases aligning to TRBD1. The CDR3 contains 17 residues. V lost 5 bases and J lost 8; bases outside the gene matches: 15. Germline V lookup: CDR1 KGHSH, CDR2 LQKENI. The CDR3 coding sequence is TGTGCCAGCTCATCCACAGGGGGCAGCTTTGAGGGGGAAAAACTGTTTTTT. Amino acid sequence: CASSSTGGSFEGEKLFF.

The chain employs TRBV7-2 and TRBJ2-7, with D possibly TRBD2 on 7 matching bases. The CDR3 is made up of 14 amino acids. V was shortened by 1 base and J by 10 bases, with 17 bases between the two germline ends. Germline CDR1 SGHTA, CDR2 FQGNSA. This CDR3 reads CASSLESAGAGQYF. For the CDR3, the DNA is TGTGCCAGCAGCTTAGAGTCCGCGGGGGCGGGCCAGTACTTC.